This T cell receptor beta chain was captured in a study of T cell clonotyping in hematopoietic cell transplantation. Study outcomes and limitations: CD4 and CD8 repertoire contributions could not be separated without sorting. Recipient TCR diversity dropped after transplant; expanded clonotypes rose from day 30 to 180.

The CDR3 length is 13 residues. Germline V gene sequence: CDR1 LGHNA, CDR2 YSLEER. Deletions cut 0 bases from V and 8 bases from J, with 10 bases between. Libraries were prepared by immunoSEQ multiplex PCR; TCRdb keeps only in-frame clonotypes and omits some of them. The data hold 15,000 to 20,000 clones, with approximately 85% observed a single time. A word on this clone: Its antigen is as yet unknown.

This receptor was obtained from a woman between 40 and 50 years old in good health. Some clones in this sample may be carry-over from other donors' samples. The source material was peripheral blood mononuclear cells. This chain joins TRBV4-3 and TRBJ1-1; D call uncertain. The CDR3 region has the DNA TGCGCCAGCAGCCAAGAGGCGGAAACCGAAGCTTTCTTT. It specifies CASSQEAETEAFF.